The clone carrying this T cell receptor beta chain showed up just a few times. It was with 60 Vbeta and 13 Jbeta primers that the PCR ran. TCRdb keeps only in-frame clones here, not all; method: immunoSEQ multiplex PCR. The table records approximately 250,000 clones, roughly 78% of them present only once. This entry comes from a study of cytomegalovirus exposure and HLA in healthy donors. Germline trimming cut 5 bases from V and 8 bases from J; bases unmatched to any gene: 7. Germline CDR1 is SGHVS and CDR2 is FNYEAQ. The CDR3 loop spans 14 amino acids. The source material was PBMCs. The J gene is TRBJ1-5, the V gene TRBV7-6; 9 bases are a match to TRBD1. The sequence came from a boy under 18 in good health and CMV-seronegative. DNA for the CDR3: TGTGCCAGCAGCCTAGGACAGGGGCAGGAGCCCCAGCATTTT. It specifies CASSLGQGQEPQHF.